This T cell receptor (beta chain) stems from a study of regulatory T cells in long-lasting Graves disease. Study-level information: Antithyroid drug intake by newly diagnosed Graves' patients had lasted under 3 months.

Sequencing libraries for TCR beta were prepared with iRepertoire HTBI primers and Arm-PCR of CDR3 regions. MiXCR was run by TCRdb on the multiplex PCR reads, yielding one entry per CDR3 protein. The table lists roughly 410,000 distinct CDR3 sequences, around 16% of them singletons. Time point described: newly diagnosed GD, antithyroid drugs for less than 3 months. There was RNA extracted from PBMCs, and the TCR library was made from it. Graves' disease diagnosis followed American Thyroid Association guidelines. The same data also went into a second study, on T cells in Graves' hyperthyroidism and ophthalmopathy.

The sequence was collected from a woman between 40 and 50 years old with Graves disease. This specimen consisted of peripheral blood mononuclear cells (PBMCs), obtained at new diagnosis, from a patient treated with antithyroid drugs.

CDR3 in DNA: TGTGCCAGTAGTCCACAGGTTATTACCTACAATGAGCAGTTCTTC. It translates to CASSPQVITYNEQFF. The V and J genes are TRBV19 and TRBJ2-1, with D perhaps matching TRBD1 (5 bases). CDR3 length: 15 residues. V lost 5 bases to trimming and J lost 2 bases, with 13 bases between them. Germline V gene data show CDR1 as LNHDA and CDR2 as SQIVND (reference sequence).